This TCR beta chain was captured in a study of shared clonotypes between healthy human individuals. Study overall: A couple of women and three men aged 18 to 49 made up the donors. Per-donor plates numbered three CD4 naive, three CD4 memory, two CD8 naive and one CD8 memory.

There are 16 residues in the CDR3. CDR1 GTSNPN and CDR2 SVGIG come from the germline V gene (reference sequence). V shed 0 bases and J 4 bases; nucleotides not matched to a gene: 2. CD45RO-negative cells were positively selected for CCR7, leaving out terminally differentiated effector memory CD45RA+ cells. Adults of Caucasian background living in Nashville, Tennessee made up all donors. The data were produced by immunoSEQ multiplex PCR, yet TCRdb's version contains in-frame clones alone and is incomplete. This table has just over 2,000,000 clones, approximately 95% appearing once. Study-level results: Inspection by rarefaction showed sorted-subset sequencing to be incomplete despite large depth.

On this clone itself: Its antigen is unidentified.

Sequencing was performed on naive CD8+ T cells sorted from blood. The chain joins TRBV30 to TRBJ1-6, with 11 positions matching TRBD1. The receptor comes from a young man in good health. Here the CDR3 DNA reads TGTGCCTGGAGTGTAGGGACAGGGGGATATAATTCACCCCTCCACTTT. It encodes CAWSVGTGGYNSPLHF. Filled out from reference TRBV30 and TRBJ1-6, the complete variable domain reads SQTIHQWPATLVQPVGSPLSLECTVEGTSNPNLYWYRQAAGRGLQLLFYSVGIGQISSEVPQNLSASRPQDRQFILSSKKLLLSDSGFYLCAWSVGTGGYNSPLHFGNGTRLTVT.